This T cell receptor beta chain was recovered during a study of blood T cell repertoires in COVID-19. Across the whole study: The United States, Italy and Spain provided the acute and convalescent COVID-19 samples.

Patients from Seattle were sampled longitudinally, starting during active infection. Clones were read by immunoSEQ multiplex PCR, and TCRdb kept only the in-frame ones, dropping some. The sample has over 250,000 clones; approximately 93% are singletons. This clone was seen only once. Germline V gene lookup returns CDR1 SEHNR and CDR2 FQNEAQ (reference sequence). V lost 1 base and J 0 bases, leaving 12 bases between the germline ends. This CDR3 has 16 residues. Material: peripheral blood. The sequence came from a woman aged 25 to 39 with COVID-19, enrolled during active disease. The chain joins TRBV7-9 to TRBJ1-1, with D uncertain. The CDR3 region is CASSLEGGHLNTEAFF. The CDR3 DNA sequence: TGTGCCAGCAGCTTAGAAGGAGGGCACTTGAACACTGAAGCTTTCTTT.